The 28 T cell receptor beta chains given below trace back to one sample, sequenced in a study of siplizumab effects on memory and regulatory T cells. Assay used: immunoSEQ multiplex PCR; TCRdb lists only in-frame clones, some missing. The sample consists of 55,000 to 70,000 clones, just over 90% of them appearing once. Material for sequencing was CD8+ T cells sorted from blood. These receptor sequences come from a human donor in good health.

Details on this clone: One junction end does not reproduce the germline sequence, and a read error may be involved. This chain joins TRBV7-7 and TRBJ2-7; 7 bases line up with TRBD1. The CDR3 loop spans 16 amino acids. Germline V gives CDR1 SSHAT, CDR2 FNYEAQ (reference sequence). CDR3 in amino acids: CASSPTGPTGSEEQYF. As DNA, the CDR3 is TGTGCTAGCAGCCCAACGGGTCCGACAGGGTCGGAAGAGCAGTACTTC.

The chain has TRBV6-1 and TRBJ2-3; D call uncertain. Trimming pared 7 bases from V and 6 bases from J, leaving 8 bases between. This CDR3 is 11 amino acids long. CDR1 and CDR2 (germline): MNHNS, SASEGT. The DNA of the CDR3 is TGTGCCAGCAACCACGCGGATACGCAGTATTTT. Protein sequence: CASNHADTQYF.

This chain's CDR3 is CASGRGSSEQYF. The DNA of the CDR3 is TGTGCCAGCGGCAGGGGGAGCTCCGAGCAGTACTTC. V usage is TRBV28 and J usage is TRBJ2-7; TRBD1 aligns across 7 bases. The J segment lost 6 bases and the V segment lost 8 bases, leaving 7 bases of the junction unmatched. CDR1 and CDR2 (germline): MDHEN, SYDVKM. This CDR3 contains 12 residues.

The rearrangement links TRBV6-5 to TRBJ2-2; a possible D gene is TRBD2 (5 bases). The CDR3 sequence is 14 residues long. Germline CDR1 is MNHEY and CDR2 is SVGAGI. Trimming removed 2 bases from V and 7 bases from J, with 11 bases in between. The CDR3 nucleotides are TGTGCCAGCAGTTACGGGAGTTCGGTCGGGGAGCTGTTTTTT. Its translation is CASSYGSSVGELFF.

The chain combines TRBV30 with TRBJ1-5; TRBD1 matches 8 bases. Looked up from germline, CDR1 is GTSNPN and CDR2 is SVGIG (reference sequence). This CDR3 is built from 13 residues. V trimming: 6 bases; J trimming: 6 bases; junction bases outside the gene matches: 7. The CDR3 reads CACLDRAGQPQHF. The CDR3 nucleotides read TGTGCCTGTCTGGACAGGGCGGGTCAGCCCCAGCATTTT.

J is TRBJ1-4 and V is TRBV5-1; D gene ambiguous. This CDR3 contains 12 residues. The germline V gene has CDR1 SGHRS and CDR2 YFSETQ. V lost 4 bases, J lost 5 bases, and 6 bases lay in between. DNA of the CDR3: TGCGCCAGCAGCGGCATAAATGAAAAACTGTTTTTT. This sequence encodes CASSGINEKLFF.

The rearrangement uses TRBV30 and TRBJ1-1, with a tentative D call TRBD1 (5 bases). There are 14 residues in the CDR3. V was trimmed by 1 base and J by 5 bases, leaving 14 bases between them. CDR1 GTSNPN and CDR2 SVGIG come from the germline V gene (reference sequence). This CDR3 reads CAWSEAPGGTEAFF. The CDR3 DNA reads TGTGCCTGGAGTGAGGCTCCCGGGGGAACTGAAGCTTTCTTT.

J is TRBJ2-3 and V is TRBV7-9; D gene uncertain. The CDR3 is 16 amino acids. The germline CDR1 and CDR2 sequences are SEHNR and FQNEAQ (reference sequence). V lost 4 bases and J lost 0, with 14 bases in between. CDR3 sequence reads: CASSWAPSYSTDTQYF. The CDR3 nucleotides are TGTGCCAGCAGCTGGGCTCCCAGTTACAGCACAGATACGCAGTATTTT.

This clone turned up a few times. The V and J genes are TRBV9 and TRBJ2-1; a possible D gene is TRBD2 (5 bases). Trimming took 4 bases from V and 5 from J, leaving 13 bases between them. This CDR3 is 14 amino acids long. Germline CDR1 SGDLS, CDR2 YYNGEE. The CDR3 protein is CASSSGLRDNEQFF. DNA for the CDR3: TGTGCCAGCAGCTCCGGACTGCGCGACAATGAGCAGTTCTTC.

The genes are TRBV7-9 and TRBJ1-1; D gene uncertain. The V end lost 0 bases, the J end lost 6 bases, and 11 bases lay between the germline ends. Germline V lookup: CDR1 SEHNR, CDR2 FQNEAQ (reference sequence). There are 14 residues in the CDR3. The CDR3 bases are TGTGCCAGCAGCTTAGCGACTACAACGCCTGAAGCTTTCTTT. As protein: CASSLATTTPEAFF.

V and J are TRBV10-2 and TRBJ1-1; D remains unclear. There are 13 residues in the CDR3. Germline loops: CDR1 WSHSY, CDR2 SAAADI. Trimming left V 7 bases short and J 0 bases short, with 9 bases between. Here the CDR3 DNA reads TGCGCCAGCACCCCATTCTTGAACACTGAAGCTTTCTTT. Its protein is CASTPFLNTEAFF.

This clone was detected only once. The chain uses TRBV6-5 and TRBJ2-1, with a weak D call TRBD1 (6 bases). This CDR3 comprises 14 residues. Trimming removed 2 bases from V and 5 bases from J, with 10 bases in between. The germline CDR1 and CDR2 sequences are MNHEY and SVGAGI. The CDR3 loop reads CASSYLGQHNEQFF. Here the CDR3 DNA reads TGTGCCAGCAGTTACCTCGGACAGCACAATGAGCAGTTCTTC.

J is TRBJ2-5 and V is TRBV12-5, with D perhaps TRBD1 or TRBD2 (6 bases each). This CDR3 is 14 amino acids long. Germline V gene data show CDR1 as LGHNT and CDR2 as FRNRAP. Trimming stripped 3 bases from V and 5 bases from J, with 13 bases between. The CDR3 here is CASGLGGSGETQYF. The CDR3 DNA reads TGTGCTAGTGGTTTAGGGGGGAGCGGGGAGACCCAGTACTTC.

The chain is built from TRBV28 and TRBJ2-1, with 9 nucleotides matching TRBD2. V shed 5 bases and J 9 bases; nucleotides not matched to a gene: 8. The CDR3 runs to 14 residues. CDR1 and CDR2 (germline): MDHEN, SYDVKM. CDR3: CASSPPGLASEQFF. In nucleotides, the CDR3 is TGTGCCAGCAGTCCTCCGGGACTAGCAAGTGAGCAGTTCTTC.

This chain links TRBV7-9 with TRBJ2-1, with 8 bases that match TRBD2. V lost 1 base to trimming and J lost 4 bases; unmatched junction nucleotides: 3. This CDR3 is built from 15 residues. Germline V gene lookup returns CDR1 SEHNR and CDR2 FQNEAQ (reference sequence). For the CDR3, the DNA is TGTGCCAGCAGCTTAGGACTAGCGAGGTACAATGAGCAGTTCTTC. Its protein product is CASSLGLARYNEQFF.

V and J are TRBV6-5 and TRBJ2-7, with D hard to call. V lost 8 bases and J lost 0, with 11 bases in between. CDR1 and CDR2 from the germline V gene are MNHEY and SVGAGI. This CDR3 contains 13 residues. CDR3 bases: TGTGCCAGCGGTAATGGGCGCTCCTACGAGCAGTACTTC. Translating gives CASGNGRSYEQYF.

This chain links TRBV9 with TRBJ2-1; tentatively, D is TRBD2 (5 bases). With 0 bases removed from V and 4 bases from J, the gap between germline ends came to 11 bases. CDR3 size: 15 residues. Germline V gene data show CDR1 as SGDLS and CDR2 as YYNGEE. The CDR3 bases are TGTGCCAGCAGCGTAGAACCGGGGTCTTACAATGAGCAGTTCTTC. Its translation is CASSVEPGSYNEQFF. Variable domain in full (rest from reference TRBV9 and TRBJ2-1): DSGVTQTPKHLITATGQRVTLRCSPRSGDLSVYWYQQSLDQGLQFLIQYYNGEERAKGNILERFSAQQFPDLHSELNLSSLELGDSALYFCASSVEPGSYNEQFFGPGTRLTVL.

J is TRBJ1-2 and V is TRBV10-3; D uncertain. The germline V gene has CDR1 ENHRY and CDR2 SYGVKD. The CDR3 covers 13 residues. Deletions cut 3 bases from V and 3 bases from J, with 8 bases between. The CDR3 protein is CAISDPDYYGYTF. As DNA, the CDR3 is TGTGCCATCAGTGACCCAGACTACTATGGCTACACCTTC.

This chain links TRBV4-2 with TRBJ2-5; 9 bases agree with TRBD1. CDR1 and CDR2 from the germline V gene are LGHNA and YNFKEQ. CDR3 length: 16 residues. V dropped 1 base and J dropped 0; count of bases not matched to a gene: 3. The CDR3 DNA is TGTGCCAGCAGCCAAGGGGACAGGGCATACCAAGAGACCCAGTACTTC. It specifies CASSQGDRAYQETQYF.

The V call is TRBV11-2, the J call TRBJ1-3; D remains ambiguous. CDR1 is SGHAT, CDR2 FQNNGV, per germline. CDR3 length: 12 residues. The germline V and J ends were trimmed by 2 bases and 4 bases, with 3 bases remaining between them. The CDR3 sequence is CASSLLGNTIYF. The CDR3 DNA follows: TGTGCCAGCAGCTTATTGGGAAACACCATATATTTT.

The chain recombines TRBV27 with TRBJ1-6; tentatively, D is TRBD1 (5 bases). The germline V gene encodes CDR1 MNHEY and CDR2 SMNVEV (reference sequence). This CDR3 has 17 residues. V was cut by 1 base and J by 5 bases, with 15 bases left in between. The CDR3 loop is CASSLLQVQTHNSPLHF. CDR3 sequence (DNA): TGTGCCAGCAGTTTATTACAGGTCCAAACCCATAATTCACCCCTCCACTTT.

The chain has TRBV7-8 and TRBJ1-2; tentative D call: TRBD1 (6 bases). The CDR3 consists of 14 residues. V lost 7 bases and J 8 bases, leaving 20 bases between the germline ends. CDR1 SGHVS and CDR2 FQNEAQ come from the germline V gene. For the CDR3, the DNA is TGTGCCAGCACCGAGGCGGGGTCCCAGGGGGGCTACACCTTC. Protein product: CASTEAGSQGGYTF.

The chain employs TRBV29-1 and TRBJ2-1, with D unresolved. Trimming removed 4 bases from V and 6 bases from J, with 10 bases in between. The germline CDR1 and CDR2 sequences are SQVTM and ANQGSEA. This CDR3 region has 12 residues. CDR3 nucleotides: TGCAGCGTTGGGTTGGGGATCAATGAGCAGTTCTTC. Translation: CSVGLGINEQFF.

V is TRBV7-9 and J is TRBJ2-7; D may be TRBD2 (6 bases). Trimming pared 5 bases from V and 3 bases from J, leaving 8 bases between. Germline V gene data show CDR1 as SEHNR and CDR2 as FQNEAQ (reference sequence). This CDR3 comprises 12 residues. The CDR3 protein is CASSPDYYEQYF. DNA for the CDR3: TGTGCCAGCAGCCCGGACTACTACGAGCAGTACTTC.

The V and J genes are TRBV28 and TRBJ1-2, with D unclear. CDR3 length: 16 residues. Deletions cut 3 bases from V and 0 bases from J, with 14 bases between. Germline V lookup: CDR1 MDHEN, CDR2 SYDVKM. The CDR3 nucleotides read TGTGCCAGCAGTTTTCCCACCCCCCGAGCTAACTATGGCTACACCTTC. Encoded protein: CASSFPTPRANYGYTF.

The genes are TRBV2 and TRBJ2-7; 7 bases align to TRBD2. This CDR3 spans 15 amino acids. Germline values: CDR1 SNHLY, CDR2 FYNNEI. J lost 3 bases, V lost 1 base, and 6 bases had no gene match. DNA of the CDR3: TGTGCCAGCAGTGAAGGGAGGCGGGAGTTCTACGAGCAGTACTTC. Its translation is CASSEGRREFYEQYF.

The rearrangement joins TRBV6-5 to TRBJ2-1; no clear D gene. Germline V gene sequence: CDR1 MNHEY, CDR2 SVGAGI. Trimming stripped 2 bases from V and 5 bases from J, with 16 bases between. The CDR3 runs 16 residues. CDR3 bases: TGTGCCAGCAGTTACCTTAGTTTTGGGTTAGACAATGAGCAGTTCTTC. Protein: CASSYLSFGLDNEQFF.

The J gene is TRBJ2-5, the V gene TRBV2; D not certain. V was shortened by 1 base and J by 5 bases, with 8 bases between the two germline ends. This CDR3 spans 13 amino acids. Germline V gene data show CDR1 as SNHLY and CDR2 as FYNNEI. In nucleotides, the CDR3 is TGTGCCAGCAGTGAAGTCAGTCTGGAGACCCAGTACTTC. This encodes CASSEVSLETQYF.